What follows are 20 T cell receptor beta chains derived from one specimen sequenced in a study of blood T cell repertoires in COVID-19. The method was immunoSEQ multiplex PCR; TCRdb's version includes in-frame clones alone and lacks a portion of them. Of over 200,000 clones in the sample, just under 90% were seen once. The sequenced sample was peripheral blood. These receptors were taken from a man younger than 40 with COVID-19, enrolled during active disease.

This sequence joins TRBV5-4 and TRBJ2-7, with 7 nucleotides matching TRBD1. Trimming removed 0 bases from V and 7 bases from J; junction bases left unmatched: 7. The CDR3 consists of 14 residues. Germline CDR1 SGHNT, CDR2 YYREEE (reference sequence). CDR3 residues: CASSLEGQLREQYF. CDR3 nucleotide sequence: TGTGCCAGCAGCTTGGAGGGACAGCTGAGAGAGCAGTACTTC.

The rearrangement joins TRBV27 to TRBJ2-7; 10 nucleotides line up with TRBD2. The CDR3 contains 15 residues. Germline lookup yields CDR1 MNHEY and CDR2 SMNVEV (reference sequence). The junction had 4 bases not matched to a gene; V was cut back by 4 bases and J by 1 base. CDR3 bases: TGTGCCAGCAGTTACGGACTAGCGGATTCCTACGAGCAGTACTTC. This codes for CASSYGLADSYEQYF.

The V call is TRBV28, the J call TRBJ2-2, with 12 bases that match TRBD2. This CDR3 comprises 20 residues. J lost 7 bases, V lost 5 bases, and 20 bases had no gene match. Germline CDR1 and CDR2: MDHEN and SYDVKM. The CDR3 sequence: CASSTGGLAGGPGTLGELFF. Here the CDR3 DNA reads TGTGCCAGCAGTACGGGGGGCCTAGCGGGAGGGCCCGGCACCCTCGGGGAGCTGTTTTTT.

CDR3 in DNA: TGTGCCAGTAGTATAGCCGCGAGACTAGCGGGAGACGAGCAGTACTTC. Its protein product is CASSIAARLAGDEQYF. The V and J genes are TRBV19 and TRBJ2-7; 12 nucleotides agree with TRBD2. CDR1 and CDR2 (germline): LNHDA, SQIVND (reference sequence). J gave up 5 bases and V 1 base, and 6 bases lay outside the gene matches. This CDR3 has 16 residues.

V gene TRBV21-1 combines with J gene TRBJ2-1; the D call of TRBD1 is as the table states it, not checked on the DNA. TRBV21-1 is a listed pseudogene. This CDR3 contains 18 residues. The CDR3 DNA reads as TGTGCCAGCAGCCCCCAACTTTCTCAGGGGACAGGGGCGAACGAGCAGTTCTTC. It specifies CASSPQLSQGTGANEQFF.

The chain carries TRBV12-5 and TRBJ2-5; 13 bases are shared with TRBD2. Looked up from germline, CDR1 is LGHNT and CDR2 is FRNRAP. After removal of 10 bases from V and 4 bases from J, the junction contained 3 bases not matched to a gene. The CDR3 spans 13 residues. Written as DNA, the CDR3 is TGTGCTACCCGGACTAGCGGGGGAGAGACCCAGTACTTC. Translating gives CATRTSGGETQYF.

This chain connects TRBV3-1 (or the pseudogene TRBV3-2) to TRBJ1-2, with no clear D. The CDR3 consists of 14 residues. V was shortened by 4 bases and J by 0 bases, with 9 bases between the two germline ends. Germline CDR1 LGHDT, CDR2 YNNKEL (reference sequence). The CDR3: CASSPRVANYGYTF. As DNA, the CDR3 is TGTGCCAGCAGCCCGAGGGTTGCTAACTATGGCTACACCTTC.

The chain uses TRBV7-2 and TRBJ2-1; 8 bases agree with TRBD2. The ends lost 8 bases at V and 4 bases at J; junction bases unmatched: 16. The CDR3 consists of 17 residues. Germline V gene lookup returns CDR1 SGHTA and CDR2 FQGNSA. The CDR3 is CASGGGPGTSRYNEQFF. In DNA form, the CDR3 reads TGTGCCAGCGGCGGGGGGCCCGGGACCTCCAGATACAATGAGCAGTTCTTC.

The V gene is TRBV1, the J gene TRBJ2-3; the tabulated D call, TRBD2, remains unverified against the DNA. TRBV1 is labeled a pseudogene. This CDR3 is 16 amino acids long. The CDR3 loop reads CTSIPSGGAGADTQYF. The CDR3 nucleotides read TGCACCAGCATCCCGAGCGGGGGGGCCGGGGCAGATACGCAGTATTTT.

The V and J genes are TRBV9 and TRBJ2-2; TRBD2 matches at 15 bases. CDR1 and CDR2 (germline): SGDLS, YYNGEE. The CDR3 covers 18 residues. With 4 bases clipped from V and 5 bases from J, the junction kept 9 bases outside the gene matches. The CDR3: CASSPRTSGGATTGELFF. In DNA form, the CDR3 reads TGTGCCAGCAGCCCCCGGACTAGCGGGGGGGCTACTACCGGGGAGCTGTTTTTT.

This clone was counted only a few times. The chain has TRBV5-4 and TRBJ1-2; D perhaps matches TRBD1 (5 bases). The CDR3 totals 13 residues. The ends were cut back, 4 bases at V and 8 bases at J, with 15 bases in the middle. Germline V gives CDR1 SGHNT, CDR2 YYREEE (reference sequence). CDR3 residues: CASSPDTRGGYTF. The CDR3 nucleotides are TGTGCCAGCAGCCCGGACACGCGCGGCGGCTACACCTTC.

This chain links TRBV3-1 (or the pseudogene TRBV3-2) with TRBJ2-7; 10 bases fit TRBD2. The CDR3 consists of 14 residues. Germline V gene lookup returns CDR1 LGHDT and CDR2 YNNKEL (reference sequence). With 2 bases clipped from V and 13 bases from J, the junction kept 11 bases outside the gene matches. Here the CDR3 DNA reads TGTGCCAGCAGCCAACAAGGGACTAGCGATAGGCCCTACTTC. Residues: CASSQQGTSDRPYF.

The rearrangement links TRBV19 to TRBJ1-3, with D possibly TRBD1 on 5 matching bases. V shed 1 base and J shed 0 bases, with 10 bases lying between them. There are 16 residues in the CDR3. In germline, CDR1 is LNHDA, CDR2 SQIVND (reference sequence). CDR3 sequence reads: CASSIAGLRSGNTIYF. The CDR3 coding sequence is TGTGCCAGTAGTATAGCGGGACTTCGCTCTGGAAACACCATATATTTT.

This chain connects TRBV27 to TRBJ1-2; TRBD1 aligns across 7 bases. The CDR3 is 14 amino acids. The germline V gene has CDR1 MNHEY and CDR2 SMNVEV (reference sequence). V lost 5 bases and J lost 5; bases outside the gene matches: 8. The CDR3 protein is CASSTTGIRYGYTF. CDR3 DNA sequence: TGTGCCAGCAGTACGACAGGGATCCGGTATGGCTACACCTTC.

This chain uses TRBV24-1 with TRBJ2-2; 10 positions match TRBD1. V was clipped by 4 bases and J by 6 bases; unmatched bases: 4. CDR3 length equals 15 residues. The germline CDR1 and CDR2 sequences are KGHDR and SFDVKD. The chain's CDR3 is CATSDRGQGAGELFF. CDR3 sequence (DNA): TGTGCCACCAGTGACCGCGGACAGGGGGCCGGGGAGCTGTTTTTT.

The chain uses TRBV12-5 and TRBJ1-1; possibly TRBD1 for D (6 bases). V lost 5 bases to trimming and J lost 8 bases, with 12 bases between them. In germline, CDR1 is LGHNT, CDR2 FRNRAP. This CDR3 is 12 amino acids long. CDR3 bases: TGTGCTAGTGGTCGCAGGGGATCAGAAGCTTTCTTT. It is translated as CASGRRGSEAFF. Supplemented by reference TRBV12-5 and TRBJ1-1, the full variable domain reads DARVTQTPRHKVTEMGQEVTMRCQPILGHNTVFWYRQTMMQGLELLAYFRNRAPLDDSGMPKDRFSAEMPDATLATLKIQPSEPRDSAVYFCASGRRGSEAFFGQGTRLTVV.

This rearrangement joins TRBV24-1 to TRBJ2-5; no clear D. The CDR3 has 15 residues. Germline V gives CDR1 KGHDR, CDR2 SFDVKD. V lost 2 bases and J 1 base, leaving 10 bases between the germline ends. The DNA for the CDR3 is TGTGCCACCAGTGATTCCGCCGGTTTCCAAGAGACCCAGTACTTC. Encoded protein: CATSDSAGFQETQYF.

The CDR3 DNA follows: TGTGCCAGCAGCAAAGCGAGGGTAGGATGGGAGCAGTACTTC. Protein sequence: CASSKARVGWEQYF. The chain joins TRBV21-1 to TRBJ2-7; TRBD2, the D gene given by the table, was not confirmed from the DNA. TRBV21-1 is tagged as a pseudogene. This CDR3 contains 14 residues.

The CDR3 bases are TGTGCCTGCAACAGGGGAATGAACACTGAAGCTTTCTTT. Amino acids: CACNRGMNTEAFF. J is TRBJ1-1 and V is TRBV30, with 7 bases aligning to TRBD1. Losses at the gene ends were 6 bases for V and 0 bases for J; bases not matched to a gene: 4. The CDR3 runs 13 residues. Germline V lookup: CDR1 GTSNPN, CDR2 SVGIG (reference sequence).

The gene calls are TRBV18 and TRBJ1-2; D not resolved. CDR1 and CDR2 (germline): KGHSH, LQKENI. Deletions cut 0 bases from V and 4 bases from J, with 6 bases between. The CDR3 is 13 residues long. In DNA form, the CDR3 reads TGTGCCAGCTCACCACCTGCCAGCTATGGCTACACCTTC. Its translation: CASSPPASYGYTF.